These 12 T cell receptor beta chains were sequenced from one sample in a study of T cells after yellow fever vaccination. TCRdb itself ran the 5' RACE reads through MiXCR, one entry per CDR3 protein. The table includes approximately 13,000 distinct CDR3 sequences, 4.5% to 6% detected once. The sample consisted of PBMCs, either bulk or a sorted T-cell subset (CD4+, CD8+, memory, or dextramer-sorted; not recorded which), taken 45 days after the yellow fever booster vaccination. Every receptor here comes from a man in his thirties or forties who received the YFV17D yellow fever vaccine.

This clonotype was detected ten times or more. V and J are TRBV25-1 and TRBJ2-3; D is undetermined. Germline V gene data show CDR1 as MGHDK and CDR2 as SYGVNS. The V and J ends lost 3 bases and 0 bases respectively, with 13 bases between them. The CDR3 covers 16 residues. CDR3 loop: CASSDRMGISTDTQYF. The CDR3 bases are TGTGCCAGCAGTGACCGAATGGGGATTAGCACAGATACGCAGTATTTT.

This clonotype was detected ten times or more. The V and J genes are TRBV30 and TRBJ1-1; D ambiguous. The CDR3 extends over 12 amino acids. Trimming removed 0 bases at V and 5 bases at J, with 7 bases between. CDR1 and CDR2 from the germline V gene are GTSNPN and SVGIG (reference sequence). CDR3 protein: CAWSVARTEAFF. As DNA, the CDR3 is TGTGCCTGGAGTGTAGCGCGGACTGAAGCTTTCTTT.

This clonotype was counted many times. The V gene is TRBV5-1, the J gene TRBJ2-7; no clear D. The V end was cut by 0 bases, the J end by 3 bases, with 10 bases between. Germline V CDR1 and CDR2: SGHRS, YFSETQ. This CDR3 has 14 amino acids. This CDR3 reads CASSLELYNYEQYF. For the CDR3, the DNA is TGCGCCAGCAGCTTGGAACTTTATAACTACGAGCAGTACTTC.

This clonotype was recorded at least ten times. CDR3 residues: CSVAGKGYGYTF. The CDR3 DNA reads TGCAGCGTTGCAGGAAAGGGATATGGCTACACCTTC. V is TRBV29-1 and J is TRBJ1-2, with unresolved D. V was trimmed by 4 bases and J by 5 bases, leaving 11 bases between them. The germline gives CDR1 SQVTM, CDR2 ANQGSEA. This CDR3 comprises 12 residues.

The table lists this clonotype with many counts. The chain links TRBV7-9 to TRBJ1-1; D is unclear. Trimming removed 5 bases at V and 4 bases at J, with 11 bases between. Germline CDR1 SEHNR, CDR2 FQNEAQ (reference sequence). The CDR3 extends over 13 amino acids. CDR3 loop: CASSVGKGTEAFF. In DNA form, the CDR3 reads TGTGCCAGCAGCGTCGGGAAAGGCACTGAAGCTTTCTTT.

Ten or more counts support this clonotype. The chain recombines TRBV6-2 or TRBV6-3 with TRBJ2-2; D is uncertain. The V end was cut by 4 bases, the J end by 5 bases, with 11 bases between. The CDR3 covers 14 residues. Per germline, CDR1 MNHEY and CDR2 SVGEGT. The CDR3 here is CASSSGSWTGELFF. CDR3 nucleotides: TGTGCCAGCAGTTCCGGGTCATGGACCGGGGAGCTGTTTTTT.

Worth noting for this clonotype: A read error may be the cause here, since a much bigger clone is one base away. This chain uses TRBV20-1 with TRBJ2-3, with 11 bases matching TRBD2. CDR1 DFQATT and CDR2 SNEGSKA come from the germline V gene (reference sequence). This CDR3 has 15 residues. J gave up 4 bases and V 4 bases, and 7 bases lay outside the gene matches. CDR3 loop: CSATLAGGLSDTQYF. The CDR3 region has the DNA TGCAGTGCTACATTAGCGGGAGGGTTGTCAGATACGCAGTATTTT.

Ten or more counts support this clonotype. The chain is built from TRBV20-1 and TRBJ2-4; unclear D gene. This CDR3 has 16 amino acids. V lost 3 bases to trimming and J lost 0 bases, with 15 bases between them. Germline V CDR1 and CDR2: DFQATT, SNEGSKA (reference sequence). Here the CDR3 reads CSASTARLRAKNIQYF. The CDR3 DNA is TGCAGTGCTAGCACGGCCCGTCTGCGAGCCAAAAACATTCAGTACTTC.

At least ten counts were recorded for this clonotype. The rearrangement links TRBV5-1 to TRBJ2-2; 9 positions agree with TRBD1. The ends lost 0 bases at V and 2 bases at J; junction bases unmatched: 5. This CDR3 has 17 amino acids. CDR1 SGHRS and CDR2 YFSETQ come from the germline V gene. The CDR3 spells CASSLARDRANTGELFF. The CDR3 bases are TGCGCCAGCAGCTTGGCTCGGGACAGGGCAAACACCGGGGAGCTGTTTTTT.

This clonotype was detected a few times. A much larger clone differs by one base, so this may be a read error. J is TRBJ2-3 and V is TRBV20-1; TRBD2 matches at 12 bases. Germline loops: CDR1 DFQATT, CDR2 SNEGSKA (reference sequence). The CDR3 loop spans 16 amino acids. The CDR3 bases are TGCTGTGCTAGACCCCTAGCGGGAGGGCTACCAGATACGCAGTATTTT. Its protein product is CCARPLAGGLPDTQYF.

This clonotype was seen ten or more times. CDR3 in amino acids: CSVRQLSKETQYF. The CDR3 coding sequence is TGCAGCGTACGACAGCTATCTAAAGAGACCCAGTACTTC. This rearrangement joins TRBV29-1 to TRBJ2-5; TRBD1 is a possible D gene (5 bases). This CDR3 spans 13 amino acids. Trimming shortened V by 6 bases and J by 3 bases, and 14 bases separated the two germline ends. Germline CDR1 SQVTM, CDR2 ANQGSEA.

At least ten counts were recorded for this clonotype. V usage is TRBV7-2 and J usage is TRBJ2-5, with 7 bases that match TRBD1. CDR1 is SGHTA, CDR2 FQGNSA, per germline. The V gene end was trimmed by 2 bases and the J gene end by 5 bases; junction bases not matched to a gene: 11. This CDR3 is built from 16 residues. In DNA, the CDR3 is TGTGCCAGCAGCTTAAGGGGGCGCCTCTTTTCCGAGACCCAGTACTTC. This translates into CASSLRGRLFSETQYF.